These T cell receptor beta chains were read from a single sample in a study of long-term antiretroviral therapy in people with HIV. Profiled with immunoSEQ multiplex PCR; TCRdb holds only in-frame clones, not every one. The table records some 16,000 clones, 85% to 95% of them present only once. This specimen consisted of unsorted PBMCs, obtained around 10 years after starting antiretroviral therapy. The receptors originated from a man younger than 45 with HIV. The CDR3 runs from the conserved cysteine through the conserved F or W.

cdr3_aa j_call v_call
CASSKGQGRTGELFF TRBJ2-2 TRBV5-1
CATSTIMSDTQYF TRBJ2-3 TRBV4-1
CASSYTRLNSPLHF TRBJ1-6 TRBV6-6
CASSLWNEQFF TRBJ2-1 TRBV5-1
CASSTPGQGSGEAFF TRBJ1-1 TRBV27
CATYGEAYGGGGLRTEAFF TRBJ1-1 TRBV28
CASSRQAASTDTQYF TRBJ2-3 TRBV5-8
CASLSRDGTYTEAFF TRBJ1-1 TRBV19
CASSTGTGGLGYTF TRBJ1-2 TRBV27
CASRNPSGANVLTF TRBJ2-6 TRBV5-1
CALQGPKETQYF TRBJ2-5 TRBV7-9
CASSLDPSGGVYNEQFF TRBJ2-1 TRBV5-1
CASSLDRSNSPLHF TRBJ1-6 TRBV5-1
CASSNSPTGELFF TRBJ2-2 TRBV28
CAITEQGAQGYTF TRBJ1-2 TRBV10-3
CASSEAGNGYTF TRBJ1-2 TRBV6-1
CASSLGFEVVAGDAYGYTF TRBJ1-2 TRBV7-8
CASSSSGGVNEQFF TRBJ2-1 TRBV13
CASSLARGFGEKLFF TRBJ1-4 TRBV7-6
CASSDRVTEAFF TRBJ1-1 TRBV6-1
CASKQTGLAYGQYF TRBJ2-7 TRBV10-2
CASLAGGSSYEQYF TRBJ2-7 TRBV2
CASSAPGQGALGNQPQHF TRBJ1-5 TRBV28
CAISEGYTEAFF TRBJ1-1 TRBV10-3
CASSVGPQGAGGELFF TRBJ2-2 TRBV9
CASSQAQGVRGTDTQYF TRBJ2-3 TRBV4-1
CASSPGDFGYTF TRBJ1-2 TRBV9
CASRGRQESEAFF TRBJ1-1 TRBV6-1
CASSPDYPYNEQFF TRBJ2-1 TRBV5-1
CASSPFGAGVRTDTQYF TRBJ2-3 TRBV7-2
CASSLAGVNYGYTF TRBJ1-2 TRBV11-2
CASCRTSPTNEKLFF TRBJ1-4 TRBV19
CASSSSDGGEQYF TRBJ2-7 TRBV27
CASSLGSGRGYTF TRBJ1-2 TRBV7-9
CASLWGGTNSNQPQHF TRBJ1-5 TRBV28
CASSLEEDQPQHF TRBJ1-5 TRBV7-9
CASSPPGTVIAKNIQYF TRBJ2-4 TRBV18
CASSVRDSPIYTF TRBJ1-2 TRBV9
CAQQTEMNTEAFF TRBJ1-1 TRBV2
CASSFADRGGYGYTF TRBJ1-2 TRBV28
CASSLAVQTNEQFF TRBJ2-1 TRBV7-9
CASSEGQGDNEQFF TRBJ2-1 TRBV5-1
CASSATLAGTGELFF TRBJ2-2 TRBV9
CASEEEGNTDTQYF TRBJ2-3 TRBV5-1
CASSLVGAYGNTIYF TRBJ1-3 TRBV7-9
CASRNPGGAHSGYTF TRBJ1-2 TRBV6-5
CASSPRLGGGPQYF TRBJ2-3 TRBV19
CASSTGLAGTGELFF TRBJ2-2 TRBV7-3
CASSRDSFEQEELFF TRBJ2-2 TRBV5-4
CASGAGVAGSDTQYF TRBJ2-3 TRBV5-4
CASSYWGNTEAFF TRBJ1-1 TRBV28
CASSQALGYEQYF TRBJ2-7 TRBV4-1
CASSLREASYNEQFF TRBJ2-1 TRBV7-8
CASSLSGGSQETQYF TRBJ2-5 TRBV5-5
CASSRGGGPNTGELFF TRBJ2-2 TRBV7-8